This TCR beta chain emerged from a study of blood T cell repertoires in COVID-19. Overall study context: Collection of acute and convalescent COVID-19 samples took place in the United States, Italy and Spain.

Germline CDR1 SGHRS, CDR2 YFSETQ. CDR3 size: 15 residues. V lost 4 bases and J lost 2; bases outside the gene matches: 9. This clone was found a few times. TCRdb's table, derived via immunoSEQ multiplex PCR, lists solely in-frame clones and lacks some. Altogether 150,000 to 200,000 clones are present, about nine tenths being singletons, with the ten largest covering around 7%. The TCR was taken from a man aged 40-49 years with acute or convalescent COVID-19. The sequenced sample consisted of peripheral blood. The chain joins TRBV5-1 to TRBJ2-7, with 7 bases identical to TRBD1. CDR3 bases: TGCGCCAGCAGCCCCGACAGGGTAACGGCCTACGAGCAGTACTTC. Its translation is CASSPDRVTAYEQYF.